A selection of T cell receptor beta chains follows, all from one sample in a study of response to subunit inactivated influenza vaccine. Using its own MiXCR run on the RT-PCR reads, TCRdb lists one record per CDR3 protein. Counted here are around 650,000 distinct CDR3 sequences, 15% to 19% occurring once; the ten biggest clones make up approximately 10%. Sample: PBMCs from blood, taken 11 to 12 days after vaccination. Receptors were obtained from a man between 45 and 60 years old who received an inactivated influenza vaccine. Both conserved end residues are part of each CDR3. Each record gives: clone size, V gene, D gene, J gene, CDR3 DNA, CDR3 protein. A D gene is named only where the DNA matches it firmly. Where a row states a size, it is once, few, many or the class of an expanded clone; other rows omit it.

>-|TRBV7-2|-|TRBJ2-7
TGTGCCAGCAGCTTAGAGAGTACAGTGACCTACGAGCAGTACTTC
CASSLESTVTYEQYF
>few|TRBV3-1|-|TRBJ2-7
TGTGCCAGCAGCCAAGACCAAATGATCTACGAGCAGTACTTC
CASSQDQMIYEQYF
>-|TRBV7-6|TRBD2|TRBJ2-1
TGTGCCAGCAGCTTAGCATCCGGGGACGGGAGGTTTTACAATGAGCAGTTCTTC
CASSLASGDGRFYNEQFF
>-|TRBV27|-|TRBJ2-2
TGTGCCAGCAGGGAAACAGGTCTCACCGGGGAGCTGTTTTTT
CASRETGLTGELFF
>-|TRBV14|TRBD1|TRBJ2-1
TGTGCCAGCAGTCCCGGGACAGGGGCCCTGGTCGGGCAGTTCTTC
CASSPGTGALVGQFF
>-|TRBV6-1|TRBD2|TRBJ2-1
TGTGCCAGCAGTCCCGTGGGACTAGCGGGCAATGAGCAGTTCTTC
CASSPVGLAGNEQFF
>few|TRBV7-2|TRBD2|TRBJ2-5
TGTGCCAGCAGCCCGCTAGCGGGAAGCTTCCAAGAGACCCAGTACTTC
CASSPLAGSFQETQYF
>-|TRBV20-1|TRBD2|TRBJ2-7
TGCAGTGCGTACTCCGGGACTAACTACGAGCAGTACTTC
CSAYSGTNYEQYF
>few|TRBV4-1|-|TRBJ1-1
TGCGCCAGCAGCCAAGAGACAGTTAGGAGCATGAACACTGAAGCTTTCTTT
CASSQETVRSMNTEAFF
>-|TRBV7-2|TRBD2|TRBJ2-3
TGTGCCAGCAGCTTACTAGCGGGAGCGGGTACGCAGTATTTT
CASSLLAGAGTQYF
>few|TRBV6-2/TRBV6-3|-|TRBJ2-2
TGTGCCAGCAGATTCTACAGGGAAATCGGGGAGCTGTTTTTT
CASRFYREIGELFF
>-|TRBV27|-|TRBJ2-1
TGTGCCAGCAGTGGGGCAAACAGGTTCGCCGGCAATGAGCAGTTCTTC
CASSGANRFAGNEQFF
>-|TRBV4-2|TRBD2|TRBJ2-5
TGTGCCAGCAGCCAAGACGGGACTAGCGGGGGCCGGGTGACCCAGTACTTC
CASSQDGTSGGRVTQYF
>-|TRBV28|-|TRBJ2-5
TGTGCCAGCATTAACCCCCGGGCTGGGGAGACCCAGTACTTC
CASINPRAGETQYF
>-|TRBV20-1|TRBD2|TRBJ2-7
TGCAGTGCTACCCTTGGGGAGGGAGCCTACGAGCAGTACTTC
CSATLGEGAYEQYF
>few|TRBV3-1|-|TRBJ1-3
TGTGCCAGCAGCCAGGGAGGACTCGGGAGGTCTGGAAACACCATATATTTT
CASSQGGLGRSGNTIYF
>-|TRBV20-1|TRBD2|TRBJ2-1
TGCAGTGCCGAGCGGGAGCTTCGGGGTGAGCAGTTCTTC
CSAERELRGEQFF
>many|TRBV20-1|TRBD2|TRBJ2-5
TGCAGTGCTAAGGGTGGTAGCGGGAGGTTAGAGACCCAGTACTTC
CSAKGGSGRLETQYF
>few|TRBV27|TRBD1|TRBJ2-3
TGTGCCAGCAGTCCCTCCGGGACAGGGGTGAGCACAGATACGCAGTATTTT
CASSPSGTGVSTDTQYF
>few|TRBV5-1|TRBD2|TRBJ2-1
TGCGCCAGCAGCGCGACTAGCGGGGTTGAGCAGTTCTTC
CASSATSGVEQFF
>few|TRBV27|-|TRBJ2-7
TGTGCCAGCAGCCATGATTTACTAGGAACCTACGAGCAGTACTTC
CASSHDLLGTYEQYF
>few|TRBV18|-|TRBJ2-1
TGTGCCAGTTCACCGTCGCAACTCAATGAGCAGTTCTTC
CASSPSQLNEQFF
>few|TRBV11-2|-|TRBJ2-1
TGTGCCAGCAGCCCACTGATGACAGGACCTAGCGGATACAATGAGCAGTTCTTC
CASSPLMTGPSGYNEQFF
>few|TRBV2|-|TRBJ2-7
TGTGCCAGCGACCCCGGGACGGCGACCTACGAGCAGTACTTC
CASDPGTATYEQYF
>-|TRBV5-1|TRBD1|TRBJ2-2
TGCGCCAGCAGCTTGGCCCTCGGGACAGGGGGTTTCACCGGGGAGCTGTTTTTT
CASSLALGTGGFTGELFF
>few|TRBV29-1|TRBD1|TRBJ1-4
TGCAGCGGAGGACAGGGGGACGAAAAACTGTTTTTT
CSGGQGDEKLFF
>-|TRBV24-1|TRBD2|TRBJ2-1
TGTGCCACCAGTGAACAATCTGGGTTCGGCGGGAGAAATGAGCAGTTCTTC
CATSEQSGFGGRNEQFF
>few|TRBV6-2/TRBV6-3|TRBD2|TRBJ2-1
TGTGCCAGTCCGGGACTAGACTACTACAATGAGCAGTTCTTC
CASPGLDYYNEQFF
>-|TRBV28|TRBD1|TRBJ2-1
TGTGCCAGCAGTCTGAGAGCCAGGGGGTGGAATGAGCAGTTCTTC
CASSLRARGWNEQFF
>few|TRBV6-4|TRBD1|TRBJ2-2
TGTGCCAGCAGTGCCGGGACAGACACCGGGGAGCTGTTTTTT
CASSAGTDTGELFF
>few|TRBV20-1|-|TRBJ2-1
TGCAGTGCTTATTCCGCGGGGGCAAATGTCAATGAGCAGTTCTTC
CSAYSAGANVNEQFF
>many|TRBV15|-|TRBJ2-5
TGTGCCACCAGCAGCACCAGTGGACTAAAAATGGAGACCCAGTACTTC
CATSSTSGLKMETQYF
>few|TRBV11-2|-|TRBJ1-1
TGTGCCAGCAGCCAAAATGGGGGGGTAGCTTTCTTT
CASSQNGGVAFF
>many|TRBV2|-|TRBJ1-3
TGTGCCAGCAGTGAAGGTCAGGCTACCTCTGGAAACACCATATATTTT
CASSEGQATSGNTIYF
>-|TRBV10-3|TRBD1|TRBJ2-5
TGTGCCACATGGGACAGGGGGCGCCAAGAGACCCAGTACTTC
CATWDRGRQETQYF
>few|TRBV4-3|-|TRBJ2-7
TGCGCCAGCAGCCAAGAGTCCCAGGGAACCTACGAGCAGTACTTC
CASSQESQGTYEQYF
>-|TRBV5-6|TRBD1|TRBJ2-3
TGTGCCAGCAGCTTCCGGACAGGCTTAGATACGCAGTATTTT
CASSFRTGLDTQYF
>-|TRBV20-1|TRBD1|TRBJ2-7
TGCAGTGCAGATACCGGGACAGGCCTATCCTACGAGCAGTACTTC
CSADTGTGLSYEQYF
>-|TRBV27|TRBD1|TRBJ2-1
TGTGCCAGCAGTTTATTACGGGGACAGGGGGCAAGTGAGCAGTTCTTC
CASSLLRGQGASEQFF
>-|TRBV7-9|TRBD1|TRBJ1-4
TGTGCCAGCAGCTTAGGAGGACAGGGTATCCTGTTTTTT
CASSLGGQGILFF
>many|TRBV6-1|-|TRBJ2-1
TGTGCCGCCGAGTTGAGTCGGAGCTCCTACAATGAGCAGTTCTTC
CAAELSRSSYNEQFF
>-|TRBV4-3|-|TRBJ2-1
TGCGCCAGCAGCCAAGGAATGGGGTTTTCCAATGAGCAGTTCTTC
CASSQGMGFSNEQFF
>few|TRBV18|-|TRBJ1-5
TGTGCCAGCTCACCGGCAGACAATCAGCCCCAGCATTTT
CASSPADNQPQHF
>few|TRBV6-6|-|TRBJ2-3
TGTGCCACCGGACAGTCCCGCACAGATACGCAGTATTTT
CATGQSRTDTQYF
>few|TRBV10-3|-|TRBJ2-7
TGTGCCATCAGTCCGAGGGCAGGCCCATACGAGCAGTACTTC
CAISPRAGPYEQYF
>few|TRBV10-2|-|TRBJ2-3
TGCGCCAGCAGTGCGACAGGGAGGGGCACAGATACGCAGTATTTT
CASSATGRGTDTQYF
>once|TRBV20-1|-|TRBJ2-1
TGCAGTGCTAGAGAGCCCAGTGATGAGCAGTTCTTC
CSAREPSDEQFF
>-|TRBV7-2|-|TRBJ2-7
TGTGCCAGCAGCTCCCCAAATAGGCGGGACTTCTACGAGCAGTACTTC
CASSSPNRRDFYEQYF
>-|TRBV29-1|TRBD2|TRBJ2-1
TGCAGCGTGTGGACTAGCGGGGAGTACAATGAGCAGTTCTTC
CSVWTSGEYNEQFF
>few|TRBV4-3|-|TRBJ2-7
TGCGCCAGCAGCCAATCGGGGGCAGGCTACGAGCAGTACTTC
CASSQSGAGYEQYF
>-|TRBV6-5|-|TRBJ2-7
TGTGCCAGCAGTTACTCCGGCCAGGAAAGCTACGAGCAGTACTTC
CASSYSGQESYEQYF
>few|TRBV10-3|-|TRBJ1-2
TGTGCCATCAGTTCTCGGGGTGACTATGGCTACACCTTC
CAISSRGDYGYTF
>-|TRBV27|-|TRBJ2-2
TGTGCCAGCAGTTTGATGCGGGTGAACACCGGGGAGCTGTTTTTT
CASSLMRVNTGELFF
>few|TRBV29-1|TRBD1|TRBJ2-7
TGCAGCGCTGAGGGGGCCGCAACCTACGAGCAGTACTTC
CSAEGAATYEQYF
>-|TRBV4-3|TRBD1|TRBJ1-1
TGCGCCAGCAGCCGAGGGGGACAGGGGTGGAACACTGAAGCTTTCTTT
CASSRGGQGWNTEAFF
>many|TRBV7-8|-|TRBJ1-1
TGTGCCAGCAGCTTATTATGGACTGAAGCTTTCTTT
CASSLLWTEAFF
>few|TRBV6-2/TRBV6-3|-|TRBJ2-1
TGTGCCAGCAGGGGGACGCTCTCCTACAATGAGCAGTTCTTC
CASRGTLSYNEQFF
>many|TRBV12-3/TRBV12-4|TRBD2|TRBJ2-7
TGTGCCAGCAGTTTGGCGGGAGTTTACGAGCAGTACTTC
CASSLAGVYEQYF
>few|TRBV20-1|-|TRBJ2-7
TGCAGTGCTAGTCGGTTGGGCCAAAGCTCCTACGAGCAGTACTTC
CSASRLGQSSYEQYF